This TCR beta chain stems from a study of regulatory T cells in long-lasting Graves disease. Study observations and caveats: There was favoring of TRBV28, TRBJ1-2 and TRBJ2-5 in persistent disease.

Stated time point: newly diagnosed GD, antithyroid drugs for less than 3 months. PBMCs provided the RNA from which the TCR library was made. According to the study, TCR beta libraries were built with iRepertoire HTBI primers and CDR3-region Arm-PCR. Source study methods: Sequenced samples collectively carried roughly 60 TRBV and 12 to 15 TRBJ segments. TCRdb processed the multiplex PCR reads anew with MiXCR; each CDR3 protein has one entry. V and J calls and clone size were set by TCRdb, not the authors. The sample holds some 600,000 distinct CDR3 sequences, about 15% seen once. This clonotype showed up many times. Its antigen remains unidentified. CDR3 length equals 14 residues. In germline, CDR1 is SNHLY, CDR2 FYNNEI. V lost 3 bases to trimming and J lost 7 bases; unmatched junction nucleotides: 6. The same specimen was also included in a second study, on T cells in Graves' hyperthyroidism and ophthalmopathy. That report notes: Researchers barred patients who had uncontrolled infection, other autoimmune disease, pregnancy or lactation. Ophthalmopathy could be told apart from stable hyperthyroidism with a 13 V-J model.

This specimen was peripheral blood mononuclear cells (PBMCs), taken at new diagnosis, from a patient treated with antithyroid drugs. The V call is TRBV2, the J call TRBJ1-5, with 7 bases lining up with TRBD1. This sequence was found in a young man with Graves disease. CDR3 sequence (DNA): TGTGCCAGCAGTGAGGCTGCAGGGGGACAGCCCCAGCATTTT. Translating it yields CASSEAAGGQPQHF.